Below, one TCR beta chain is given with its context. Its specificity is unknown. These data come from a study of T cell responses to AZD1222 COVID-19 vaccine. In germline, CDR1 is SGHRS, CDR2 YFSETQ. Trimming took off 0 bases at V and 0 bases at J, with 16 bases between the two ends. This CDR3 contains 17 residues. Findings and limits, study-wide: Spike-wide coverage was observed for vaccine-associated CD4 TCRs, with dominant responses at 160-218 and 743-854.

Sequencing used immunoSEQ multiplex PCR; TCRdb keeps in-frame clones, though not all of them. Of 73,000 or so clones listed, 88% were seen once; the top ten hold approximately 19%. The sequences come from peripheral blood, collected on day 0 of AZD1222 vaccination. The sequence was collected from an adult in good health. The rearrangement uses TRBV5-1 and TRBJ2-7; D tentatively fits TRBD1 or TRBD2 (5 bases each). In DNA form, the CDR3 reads TGCGCCAGCAGCTTGGGTGGGGCTAGCCACCACTCCTACGAGCAGTACTTC. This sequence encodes CASSLGGASHHSYEQYF.